These 5 T cell receptor beta chains were all obtained from the same sample, sequenced in a study of cytomegalovirus exposure and HLA in healthy donors. Primers included in the PCR were 60 Vbeta and 13 Jbeta primers. Repertoires were generated with immunoSEQ multiplex PCR, while TCRdb's copy carries only in-frame clones and drops some. The sample has 140,000 or so clones; more than 75% are singletons. The source material was PBMCs. The origin of the receptors is a female donor in good health and CMV-seronegative.

The rearrangement uses TRBV27 and TRBJ1-1; 7 bases are shared with TRBD1. Per the germline V gene, CDR1 is MNHEY and CDR2 is SMNVEV (reference sequence). This CDR3 is 14 amino acids long. The junction had 6 bases not matched to a gene; V was cut back by 8 bases and J by 0 bases. The DNA for the CDR3 is TGTGCCAGCTCAAAACAGGGGATGAACACTGAAGCTTTCTTT. Its translation is CASSKQGMNTEAFF.

V and J are TRBV6-6 and TRBJ2-7; 10 nucleotides align to TRBD2. The germline V gene has CDR1 MNHNY and CDR2 SVGAGI (reference sequence). CDR3 length: 13 amino acids. The J segment lost 9 bases and the V segment lost 7 bases, leaving 9 bases of the junction unmatched. The CDR3 DNA follows: TGTGCCAGCAAAGAAGCGGGGGGGGGCCGGCAGTACTTC. This codes for CASKEAGGGRQYF.

The table lists this clone with a few counts. The junction and the germline gene differ at one end; a read error may be behind it. V usage is TRBV28 and J usage is TRBJ1-2, with D maybe TRBD1 (5 bases). Germline CDR1 MDHEN, CDR2 SYDVKM. The length of the CDR3 is 15 residues. CDR3 amino acids: CASSPPWGGPYGYPF. CDR3 DNA: TGTGCCAGCAGTCCCCCGTGGGGGGGTCCCTATGGCTACCCCTTC.

This chain connects TRBV30 to TRBJ1-1, with D perhaps TRBD1 (5 bases). The CDR3 has 14 amino acids. Germline V gene data show CDR1 as GTSNPN and CDR2 as SVGIG (reference sequence). The germline V and J ends were trimmed by 4 bases and 1 base, with 13 bases remaining between them. In DNA form, the CDR3 reads TGTGCCTGGATGCGGGGACGGGAGAACACTGAAGCTTTCTTT. Translating gives CAWMRGRENTEAFF. Full variable domain (missing parts from reference TRBV30 and TRBJ1-1): SQTIHQWPATLVQPVGSPLSLECTVEGTSNPNLYWYRQAAGRGLQLLFYSVGIGQISSEVPQNLSASRPQDRQFILSSKKLLLSDSGFYLCAWMRGRENTEAFFGQGTRLTVV.

CDR3: CASSSTGALYGYTF. The CDR3 DNA follows: TGTGCCAGCAGCTCCACAGGGGCCCTCTATGGCTACACCTTC. V and J are TRBV7-9 and TRBJ1-2; the match to TRBD1 covers 7 bases. Germline-derived CDR1 and CDR2 are SEHNR and FQNEAQ (reference sequence). Losses at the gene ends were 4 bases for V and 4 bases for J; bases not matched to a gene: 6. This CDR3 has 14 residues. Combining the CDR3 with reference TRBV7-9 and TRBJ1-2 gives the whole variable domain DTGVSQNPRHKITKRGQNVTFRCDPISEHNRLYWYRQTLGQGPEFLTYFQNEAQLEKSRLLSDRFSAERPKGSFSTLEIQRTEQGDSAMYLCASSSTGALYGYTFGSGTRLTVV.